The rows below give T cell receptor beta chains drawn from one sample of a study of T cell changes during pregnancy in multiple sclerosis. Sequenced by immunoSEQ multiplex PCR; TCRdb stores in-frame clones only, minus some. The sample includes 55,000 to 85,000 clones, 85% to 95% seen only once; the top ten take about 0.27%. The sequencing here drew on CD4+ T cells from peripheral blood mononuclear cells, taken after pregnancy. These receptors all stem from a female donor with multiple sclerosis, enrolled in a pregnancy study. The CDR3 runs from the conserved cysteine through the conserved F or W. The order of the fields is clone size, J gene, V gene, D gene, CDR3 DNA, CDR3 protein. A D gene is named only where the DNA matches it firmly. Expanded clones get a size class; other rows say once, few or many, or leave the size out.

clone size: -; J gene: TRBJ2-5; V gene: TRBV27; D gene: TRBD1; CDR3 DNA: TGTGCCAGCAGGAGAGATATGACAGGGCAAGAGACCCAGTACTTC; CDR3 protein: CASRRDMTGQETQYF
clone size: -; J gene: TRBJ1-3; V gene: TRBV5-1; D gene: -; CDR3 DNA: TGCGCCAGCAGCTTGAGGGAGGCGGCAGGAGCTGGAAACACCATATATTTT; CDR3 protein: CASSLREAAGAGNTIYF
clone size: once; J gene: TRBJ2-7; V gene: TRBV5-1; D gene: -; CDR3 DNA: TGCGCCAGCAGCTTCCCTGGCGGGACCGCCTACGAGCAGTACTTC; CDR3 protein: CASSFPGGTAYEQYF
clone size: -; J gene: TRBJ2-5; V gene: TRBV2; D gene: TRBD2; CDR3 DNA: TGTGCCAGCGGCCCGACTAGCCGAGAGACCCAGTACTTC; CDR3 protein: CASGPTSRETQYF
clone size: -; J gene: TRBJ1-2; V gene: TRBV28; D gene: -; CDR3 DNA: TGTGCCACCATCTGGGGGCGAGCTAACTATGGCTACACCTTC; CDR3 protein: CATIWGRANYGYTF
clone size: -; J gene: TRBJ1-4; V gene: TRBV15; D gene: -; CDR3 DNA: TGTGCCACCAGCGAAGGGGTGGGGATAGGTAATGAAAAACTGTTTTTT; CDR3 protein: CATSEGVGIGNEKLFF
clone size: -; J gene: TRBJ2-5; V gene: TRBV28; D gene: TRBD2; CDR3 DNA: TGTGCCAGCAGTTCCGGGACTAGCGGGACTCACCAAGAGACCCAGTACTTC; CDR3 protein: CASSSGTSGTHQETQYF
clone size: -; J gene: TRBJ2-3; V gene: TRBV7-3; D gene: -; CDR3 DNA: TGTGCCAGCAGCTTAAGCGGAACTAGTGCAGATACGCAGTATTTT; CDR3 protein: CASSLSGTSADTQYF
clone size: -; J gene: TRBJ1-1; V gene: TRBV28; D gene: TRBD1; CDR3 DNA: TGTGCCAGCAGTGACAGGGTTCGCGCTGAAGCTTTCTTT; CDR3 protein: CASSDRVRAEAFF
clone size: -; J gene: TRBJ2-7; V gene: TRBV29-1; D gene: TRBD1; CDR3 DNA: TGCAGCGTTATAGGGAGGGACAGGGTCCACGGGCAGTACTTC; CDR3 protein: CSVIGRDRVHGQYF
clone size: -; J gene: TRBJ1-6; V gene: TRBV4-1; D gene: -; CDR3 DNA: TGCGCCAGCAGCCAAGATCGGGGCTCCTATAATTCACCCCTCCACTTT; CDR3 protein: CASSQDRGSYNSPLHF
clone size: -; J gene: TRBJ2-7; V gene: TRBV28; D gene: -; CDR3 DNA: TGTGCCAGCAGCTCCGGGAGCTCCTACGAGCAGTACTTC; CDR3 protein: CASSSGSSYEQYF
clone size: -; J gene: TRBJ1-1; V gene: TRBV2; D gene: -; CDR3 DNA: TGTGCCAGCAGTGTCCAATCGAACACTGAAGCTTTCTTT; CDR3 protein: CASSVQSNTEAFF